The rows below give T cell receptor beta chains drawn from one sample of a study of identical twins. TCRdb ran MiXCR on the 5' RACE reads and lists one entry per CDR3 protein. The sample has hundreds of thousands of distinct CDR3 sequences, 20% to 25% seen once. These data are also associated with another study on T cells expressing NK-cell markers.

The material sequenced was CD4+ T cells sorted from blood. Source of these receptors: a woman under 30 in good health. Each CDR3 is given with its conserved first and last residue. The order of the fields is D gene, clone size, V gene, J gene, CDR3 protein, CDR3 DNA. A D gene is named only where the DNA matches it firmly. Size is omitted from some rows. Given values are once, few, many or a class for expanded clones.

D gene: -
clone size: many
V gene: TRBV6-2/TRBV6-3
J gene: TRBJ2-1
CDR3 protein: CASSLDPSYNEQFF
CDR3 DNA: TGTGCCAGCAGTCTGGACCCCTCCTACAATGAGCAGTTCTTC

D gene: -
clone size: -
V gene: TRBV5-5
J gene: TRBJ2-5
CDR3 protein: CASSHGPQRGQETQYF
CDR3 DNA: TGTGCCAGCAGTCACGGACCCCAGAGAGGTCAAGAGACCCAGTACTTC

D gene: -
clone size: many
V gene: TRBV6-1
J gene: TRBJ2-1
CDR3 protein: CASRPDRLHEQFF
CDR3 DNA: TGTGCCAGCAGGCCTGACAGGCTCCATGAGCAGTTCTTC

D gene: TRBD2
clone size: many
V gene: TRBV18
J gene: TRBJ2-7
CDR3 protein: CASSPTSGGSYEQYF
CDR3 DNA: TGTGCCAGCTCACCGACTAGCGGTGGTTCCTACGAGCAGTACTTC

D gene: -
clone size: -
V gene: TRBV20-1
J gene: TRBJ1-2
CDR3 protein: CSADHNYGYTF
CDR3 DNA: TGCAGTGCTGATCATAACTATGGCTACACCTTC

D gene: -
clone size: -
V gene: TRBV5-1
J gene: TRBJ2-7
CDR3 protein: CASRSLGQGVRYEQYF
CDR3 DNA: TGCGCCAGCAGATCGTTGGGGCAAGGGGTACGCTACGAGCAGTACTTC

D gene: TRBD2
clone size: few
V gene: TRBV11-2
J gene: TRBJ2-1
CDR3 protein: CASSLRATSEYNEQFF
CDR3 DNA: TGTGCCAGCAGCTTAAGAGCGACTAGCGAGTACAATGAGCAGTTCTTC

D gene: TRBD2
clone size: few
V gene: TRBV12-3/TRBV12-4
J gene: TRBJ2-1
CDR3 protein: CASSFREGYNEQFF
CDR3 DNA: TGTGCCAGCAGTTTCCGGGAGGGCTACAATGAGCAGTTCTTC

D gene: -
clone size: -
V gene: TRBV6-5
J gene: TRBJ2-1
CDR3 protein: CASSKGSGQFF
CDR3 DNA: TGTGCCAGCAGTAAGGGGTCAGGCCAGTTCTTC

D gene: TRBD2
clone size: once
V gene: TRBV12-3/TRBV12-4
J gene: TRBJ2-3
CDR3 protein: CASGGFVDTQYF
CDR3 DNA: TGTGCCTCCGGGGGGTTCGTCGATACGCAGTATTTT

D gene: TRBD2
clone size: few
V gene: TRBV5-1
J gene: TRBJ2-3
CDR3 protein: CASSGTSGGITDTQYF
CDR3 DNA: TGCGCCAGCAGCGGGACTAGCGGGGGGATCACAGATACGCAGTATTTT

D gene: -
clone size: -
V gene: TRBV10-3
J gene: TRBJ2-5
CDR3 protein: CAVAGNQETQYF
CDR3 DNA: TGTGCCGTGGCGGGAAACCAAGAGACCCAGTACTTC

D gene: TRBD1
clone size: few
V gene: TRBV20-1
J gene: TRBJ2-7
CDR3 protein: CSAEGQGDYEQYF
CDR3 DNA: TGCAGTGCAGAAGGGCAGGGGGACTACGAGCAGTACTTC

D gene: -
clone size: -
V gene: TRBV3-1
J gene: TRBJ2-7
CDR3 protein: CASSQESGSPYEQYF
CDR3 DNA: TGTGCCAGCAGCCAAGAATCAGGGAGCCCCTACGAGCAGTACTTC

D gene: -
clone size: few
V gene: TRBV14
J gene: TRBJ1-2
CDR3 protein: CASSQQTSYGYTF
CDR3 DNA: TGTGCCAGCAGCCAACAGACAAGTTATGGCTACACCTTC

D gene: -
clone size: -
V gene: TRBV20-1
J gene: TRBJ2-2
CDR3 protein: CSAQLTGTGELFF
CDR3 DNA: TGCAGTGCCCAACTTACTGGCACCGGGGAGCTGTTTTTT

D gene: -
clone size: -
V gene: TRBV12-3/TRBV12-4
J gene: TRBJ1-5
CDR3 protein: CASSRQNQPQHF
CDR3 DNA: TGTGCCAGCAGCCGTCAGAATCAGCCCCAGCATTTT

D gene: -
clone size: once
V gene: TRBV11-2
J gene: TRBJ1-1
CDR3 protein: CASSLESREGTEAFF
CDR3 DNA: TGTGCCAGCAGCTTAGAATCCAGGGAGGGCACTGAAGCTTTCTTT

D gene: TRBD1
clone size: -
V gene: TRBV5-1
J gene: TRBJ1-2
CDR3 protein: CASSLTGGTGPRLANYGYTF
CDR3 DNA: TGCGCCAGCAGCTTGACGGGGGGGACAGGGCCCCGCTTAGCTAACTATGGCTACACCTTC

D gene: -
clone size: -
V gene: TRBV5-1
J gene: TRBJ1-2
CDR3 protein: CASRVRIANYGYTF
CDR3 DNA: TGCGCCAGCAGAGTCCGGATAGCTAACTATGGCTACACCTTC

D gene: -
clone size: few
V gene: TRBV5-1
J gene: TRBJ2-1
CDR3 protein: CASSYEQATEQFF
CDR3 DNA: TGCGCCAGCAGCTATGAACAGGCCACCGAGCAGTTCTTC

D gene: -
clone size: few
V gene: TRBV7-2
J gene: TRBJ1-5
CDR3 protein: CASSFTGYNQPQHF
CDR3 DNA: TGTGCCAGCAGCTTCACAGGGTACAATCAGCCCCAGCATTTT

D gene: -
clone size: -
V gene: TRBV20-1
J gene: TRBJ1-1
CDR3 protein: CSAQSPGGGGTEAFF
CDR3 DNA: TGCAGTGCCCAAAGCCCCGGGGGAGGGGGTACTGAAGCTTTCTTT

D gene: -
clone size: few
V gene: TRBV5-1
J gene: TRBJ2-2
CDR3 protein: CASSRVILQNTGELFF
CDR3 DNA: TGCGCCAGCAGTAGGGTGATTCTCCAAAACACCGGGGAGCTGTTTTTT

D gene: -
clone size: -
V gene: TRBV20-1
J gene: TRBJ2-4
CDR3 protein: CSARPDSFIQYF
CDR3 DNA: TGCAGTGCTAGACCGGACAGCTTTATTCAGTACTTC

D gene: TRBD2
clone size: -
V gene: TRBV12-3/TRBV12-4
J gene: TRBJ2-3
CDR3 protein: CASSFWEGTDTQYF
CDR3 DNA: TGTGCCAGCAGTTTCTGGGAGGGAACAGATACGCAGTATTTT

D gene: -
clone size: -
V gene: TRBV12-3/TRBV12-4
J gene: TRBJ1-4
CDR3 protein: CASSLRATNEKLFF
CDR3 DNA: TGTGCCAGCAGTTTACGGGCAACTAATGAAAAACTGTTTTTT

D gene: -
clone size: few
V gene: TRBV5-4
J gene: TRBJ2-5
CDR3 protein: CASSSPSLETQYF
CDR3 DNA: TGTGCCAGCAGCTCCCCGAGTTTAGAGACCCAGTACTTC

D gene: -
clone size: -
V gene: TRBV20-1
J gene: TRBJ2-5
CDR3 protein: CSAPPRETQYF
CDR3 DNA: TGCAGTGCCCCCCCGCGGGAGACCCAGTACTTC

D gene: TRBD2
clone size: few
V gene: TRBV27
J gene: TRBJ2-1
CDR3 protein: CASSLLALGLAGSSYNEQFF
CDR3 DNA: TGTGCCAGCAGTTTATTAGCCCTCGGACTAGCGGGGAGCTCCTACAATGAGCAGTTCTTC

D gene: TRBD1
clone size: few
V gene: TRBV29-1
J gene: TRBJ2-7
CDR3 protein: CSVMHKPGTGTYEQYF
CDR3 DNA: TGCAGCGTTATGCATAAACCCGGGACAGGGACCTACGAGCAGTACTTC

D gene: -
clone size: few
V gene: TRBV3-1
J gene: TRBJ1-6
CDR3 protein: CASSQGRGEALHF
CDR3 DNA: TGTGCCAGCAGCCAAGGAAGAGGTGAGGCTCTCCACTTT

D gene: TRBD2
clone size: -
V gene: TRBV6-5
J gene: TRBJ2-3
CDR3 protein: CASSPGGRQYF
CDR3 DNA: TGTGCCAGCAGTCCCGGCGGGAGGCAGTATTTT

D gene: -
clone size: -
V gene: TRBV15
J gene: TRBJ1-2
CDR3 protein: CATSRVGYGYTF
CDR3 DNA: TGTGCCACCAGCAGAGTGGGCTATGGCTACACCTTC

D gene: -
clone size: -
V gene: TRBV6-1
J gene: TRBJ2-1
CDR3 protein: CASTVSREQFF
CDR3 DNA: TGTGCCAGCACAGTGTCGCGTGAGCAGTTCTTC

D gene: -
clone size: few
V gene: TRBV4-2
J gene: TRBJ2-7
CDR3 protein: CASSQEVWGSEQYF
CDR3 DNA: TGTGCCAGCAGCCAAGAGGTTTGGGGGAGCGAGCAGTACTTC

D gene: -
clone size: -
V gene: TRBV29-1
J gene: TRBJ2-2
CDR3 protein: CSVAGASTGELFF
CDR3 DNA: TGCAGCGTTGCGGGGGCTAGCACCGGGGAGCTGTTTTTT

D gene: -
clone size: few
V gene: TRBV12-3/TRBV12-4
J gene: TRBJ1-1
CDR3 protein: CASSFGFEAFF
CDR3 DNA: TGTGCCAGCAGTTTTGGTTTCGAAGCTTTCTTT

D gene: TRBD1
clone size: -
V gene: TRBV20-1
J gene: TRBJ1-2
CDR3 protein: CSAEGTAPYGYTF
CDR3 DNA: TGCAGTGCCGAGGGGACAGCACCATATGGCTACACCTTC

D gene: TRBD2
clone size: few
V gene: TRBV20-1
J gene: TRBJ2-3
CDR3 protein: CSAVLAGAPDTQYF
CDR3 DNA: TGCAGTGCCGTGCTAGCGGGAGCTCCAGATACGCAGTATTTT

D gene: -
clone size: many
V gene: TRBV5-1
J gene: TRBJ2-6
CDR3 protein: CASSSRHLSGANVLTF
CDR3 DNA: TGCGCCAGCAGCTCCCGACACCTCTCTGGGGCCAACGTCCTGACTTTC

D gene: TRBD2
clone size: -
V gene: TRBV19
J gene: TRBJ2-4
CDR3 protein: CASSASGYIQYF
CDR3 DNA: TGTGCCAGTAGTGCTAGCGGGTACATTCAGTACTTC

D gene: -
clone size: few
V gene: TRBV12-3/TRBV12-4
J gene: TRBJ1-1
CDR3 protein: CASRTGIANTEAFF
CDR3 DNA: TGTGCCAGCAGAACAGGTATAGCAAACACTGAAGCTTTCTTT

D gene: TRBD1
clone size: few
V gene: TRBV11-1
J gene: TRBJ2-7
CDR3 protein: CASSSTPGGAGFDYEQYF
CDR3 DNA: TGTGCCAGCAGCTCAACCCCAGGGGGCGCGGGTTTTGACTACGAGCAGTACTTC

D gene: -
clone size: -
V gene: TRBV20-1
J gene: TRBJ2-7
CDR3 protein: CSARTRVDEQYF
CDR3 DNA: TGCAGTGCTAGAACCAGGGTTGACGAGCAGTACTTC

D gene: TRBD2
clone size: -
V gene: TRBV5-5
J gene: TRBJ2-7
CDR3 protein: CASSLWRGAYEQYF
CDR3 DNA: TGTGCCAGCAGCTTGTGGCGGGGGGCTTACGAGCAGTACTTC

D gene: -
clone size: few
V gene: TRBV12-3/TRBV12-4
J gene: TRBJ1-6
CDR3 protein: CASSFNSRTPLHF
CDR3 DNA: TGTGCCAGCAGTTTTAACTCTCGGACACCCCTCCACTTT

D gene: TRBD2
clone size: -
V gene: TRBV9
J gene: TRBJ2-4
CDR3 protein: CASSVETSGIENIQYF
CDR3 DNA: TGTGCCAGCAGCGTAGAAACTAGCGGGATAGAGAACATTCAGTACTTC

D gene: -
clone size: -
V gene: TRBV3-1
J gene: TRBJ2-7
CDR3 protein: CASSQISYEQYF
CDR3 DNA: TGTGCCAGCAGCCAAATTAGCTACGAGCAGTACTTC

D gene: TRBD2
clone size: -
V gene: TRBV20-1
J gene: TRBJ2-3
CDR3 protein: CSAQAGGPKDTQYF
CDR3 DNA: TGCAGTGCTCAAGCGGGGGGGCCGAAAGATACGCAGTATTTT

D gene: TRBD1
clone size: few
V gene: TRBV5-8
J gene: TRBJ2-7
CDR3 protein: CASSFRGRHEQYF
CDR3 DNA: TGTGCCAGCAGCTTCAGGGGGCGACACGAGCAGTACTTC

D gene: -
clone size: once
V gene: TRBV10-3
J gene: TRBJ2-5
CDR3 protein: CAPWGIQETQYF
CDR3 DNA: TGTGCCCCTTGGGGGATCCAAGAGACCCAGTACTTC

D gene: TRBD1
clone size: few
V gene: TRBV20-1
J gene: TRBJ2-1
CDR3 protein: CSALRTGGNNEQFF
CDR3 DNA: TGCAGTGCATTGAGGACAGGGGGTAACAATGAGCAGTTCTTC

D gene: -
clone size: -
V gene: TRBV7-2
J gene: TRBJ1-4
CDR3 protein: CASSKRQITNEKLFF
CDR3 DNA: TGTGCCAGCAGCAAAAGACAGATTACTAATGAAAAACTGTTTTTT

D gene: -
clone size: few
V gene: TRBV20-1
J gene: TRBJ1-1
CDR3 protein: CSARYTSNTEAFF
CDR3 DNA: TGCAGTGCTAGGTACACGAGTAACACTGAAGCTTTCTTT